This T cell receptor (beta chain) was found in a study of human T cells and chemical hapten exposure. TCRdb re-called the RACE reads with MiXCR, one entry per CDR3 protein. This repertoire shows some 77,000 distinct CDR3 sequences, approximately 8.1% found once; its top ten account for approximately 1.5%. The time point here: healthy volunteer bleed at 6 weeks. Total RNA was isolated from unfractionated whole blood. Per germline, CDR1 SEHNR and CDR2 FQNEAQ (reference sequence). V lost 5 bases to trimming and J lost 2 bases, with 15 bases between them. CDR3 length: 15 amino acids. The rearrangement joins TRBV7-9 to TRBJ1-1; D is uncertain. The clonotype was recovered from a female donor in good health. Some clones in this sample may be carry-over from other donors' samples. Sequenced input: whole blood. The CDR3 DNA reads TGTGCCAGCAGCCCCCAAGGACGGTCAAACACTGAAGCTTTCTTT. It specifies CASSPQGRSNTEAFF.